Ten or more counts support the clone carrying this T cell receptor beta chain. Its antigen is not identified. CDR3 size: 14 residues. CDR1 is DFQATT, CDR2 SNEGSKA, per germline (reference sequence). J gave up 3 bases and V 3 bases, and 2 bases lay outside the gene matches. The sample is drawn from a study of T-cell reconstitution after alpha-beta-depleted transplantation in children. Study-level findings and limits: T-cell numbers and diversity, one year after transplant, stemmed largely from T cells that were newly produced.

The TCRbeta library was prepared with unique molecular identifiers. TCRdb re-analysed the PCR reads in MiXCR, keeping a single row per CDR3 protein. The sample contains 110,000 or so distinct CDR3 sequences, approximately 6.9% of which appear only once. The sequencing here drew on PBMCs, mostly from graft donor cells, taken 360 days after TCRalphabeta/CD19-depleted stem cell transplant. The chain employs TRBV20-1 and TRBJ2-3; 11 positions agree with TRBD2. The clonotype was recovered from a male patient aged 2 to 9 who had a stem cell transplant for acute lymphoblastic leukemia, so the T cells may come from the graft donor. The CDR3, as DNA: TGCAGTGCTAGTGGACTAGCGGGTACAGATACGCAGTATTTT. Amino acids: CSASGLAGTDTQYF.